This T cell receptor beta chain was identified in a study of cytomegalovirus exposure and HLA in healthy donors. Study information: Within an early data release were tens of millions of unique TCRs drawn from HLA-typed donors.

General study results and limits: In a later analysis, specific HLA alleles were associated with over 15,000 TCR beta sequences at a 0.05 false discovery rate. Versus the 666-donor mean, an Asian-associated ancestry cluster reportedly showed fewer N-insertions in a later analysis.

The PCR employed 60 Vbeta primers together with 13 Jbeta primers. The table came from immunoSEQ multiplex PCR; TCRdb's copy has only in-frame clones and leaves some out. The repertoire holds around 44,000 clones, with roughly 90% as singletons. Turning to this clone: Antigen unknown.

Germline loops: CDR1 SQVTM, CDR2 ANQGSEA. This CDR3 region has 14 residues. The V gene lost 4 bases and the J gene lost 0 bases, with 12 bases spanning the gap. This TCR came from a middle-aged woman in good health and CMV-seropositive. Sequenced sample: PBMCs. J is TRBJ1-1 and V is TRBV29-1, with D perhaps TRBD1 (5 bases). The CDR3 region is CSVVQGTMNTEAFF. The CDR3 nucleotides are TGCAGCGTTGTTCAGGGAACCATGAACACTGAAGCTTTCTTT. Using reference TRBV29-1 and TRBJ1-1 for the parts outside the CDR3, the full variable domain is SAVISQKPSRDICQRGTSLTIQCQVDSQVTMMFWYRQQPGQSLTLIATANQGSEATYESGFVIDKFPISRPNLTFSTLTVSNMSPEDSSIYLCSVVQGTMNTEAFFGQGTRLTVV.